This record concerns one TCR beta chain sequence. This clone was observed once. Its cognate antigen has yet to be identified. Per-base quality was not reported, and no clone a single base away is much larger than it. In the prospective study, participants were roughly 18 to 100 years old, resided in about 25 geographic areas of the United States, and were enrolled through a virtual design. Cohort assignment in the prospective study relied on participant-reported clinical history from a screening survey and a study questionnaire. Mobile phlebotomists in the prospective study collected whole blood, serum and a nasopharyngeal or oropharyngeal swab from every participant. Participants in the prospective study had the option to provide additional blood draws and questionnaires over an approximately 2-month period. Prospective study blood samples were shipped either frozen or at room temperature before DNA extraction.

TCRbeta CDR3 regions were amplified from genomic DNA by means of the immunoSEQ Assay, a bias-controlled multiplex PCR. The authors' analysis ran thus. Nucleated cell counts per sample were estimated from amplification of reference gene primers within the assay. To quantify the absolute abundance of each unique TCRbeta CDR3 rearrangement, sequence reads were collapsed and filtered. Productive Simpson clonality was computed per sample as the square root of Simpson's diversity index over productive rearrangements. In its TCRdb copy, this immuneACCESS table keeps in-frame sequences only and misses some clones. Where compared with another copy, unresolved V genes explain less than half of these, and the others have no known cause. D and trimming come from the DNA, and the V and J calls and clone size come from that table. This sample lists some 220,000 clones; 80% to 90% were detected once. Of the sample, under 4% is held by the ten largest clones.

This entry comes from a study of blood T cell repertoires in COVID-19 (TCRdb year 2020). Broadly, across the study: Collaborator samples came from the United States, Italy and Spain and covered acute and convalescent phases of COVID-19. The material from the prospective study consisted of cDNA or gDNA derived from T cells, B-cell-depleted T cells, or PBMCs. The dataset comprised deeply sampled blood TCRbeta repertoires from subjects exposed to, actively infected with, or recovered from COVID-19. The repertoires were released in a freely available public database intended as a resource for research on the immune response to SARS-CoV-2. Samples were obtained from the ongoing ImmuneRACE study (first 160 participants) and from about 1,300 subjects provided by 6 global collaborators. The sample metadata nearly always contained a de-identified subject ID, COVID-19 status, age in years and sex. Where HLA class I and class II types were available, the types were taken from metadata supplied by the sample provider, not from assay-based typing. General conclusions and limits of the study: Clinical and demographic metadata were provided uncurated, with the amount varying by source and participant.

Ends trimmed: V by 2 bases, J by 2 bases; bases unmatched to a gene: 9. CDR1 is given as SNHLY and CDR2 as FYNNEI, both from the germline V gene. The CDR3 measures 17 amino acids from cysteine to phenylalanine. Just CDR3 DNA is preserved here, 51 bases in frame from base 1. The receptor's source is a woman in her 40s with acute COVID-19. Sequenced sample: PBMCs or T cells enriched from blood (not recorded which). The chain uses TRBV2 and TRBJ2-3; TRBD1 fits 8 bases in the junction. The CDR3 protein is CASSEIRGLFNTDTQYF. The sequence in DNA is TGTGCCAGCAGTGAAATCAGGGGGCTGTTTAACACAGATACGCAGTATTTT.